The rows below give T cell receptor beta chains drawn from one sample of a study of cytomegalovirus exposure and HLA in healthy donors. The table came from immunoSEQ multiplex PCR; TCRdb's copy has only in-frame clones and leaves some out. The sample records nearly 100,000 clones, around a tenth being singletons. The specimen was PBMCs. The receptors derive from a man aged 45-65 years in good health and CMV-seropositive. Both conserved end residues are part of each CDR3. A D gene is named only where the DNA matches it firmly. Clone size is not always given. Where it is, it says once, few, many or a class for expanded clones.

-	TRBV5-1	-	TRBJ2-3	TGCGCCAGCAGCTTAGGACAAAACACAGATACGCAGTATTTT	CASSLGQNTDTQYF
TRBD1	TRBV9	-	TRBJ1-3	TGTGCCAGCAGCGTAGGGACAGGGTTTGGAAACACCATATATTTT	CASSVGTGFGNTIYF
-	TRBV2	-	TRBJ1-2	TGTGCCAGCAGGCCCGGGTTCGGGGGAACTAACTATGGCTACACCTTC	CASRPGFGGTNYGYTF
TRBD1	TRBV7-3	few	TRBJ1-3	TGTGCCAGCAGCTTAAACAGGGGGACAGGCACAGGGTCAGGAAACACCATATATTTT	CASSLNRGTGTGSGNTIYF
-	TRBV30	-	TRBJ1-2	TGTGCCTGGAGTGGCCGGAGAGCAGTTGGTTACACCTTC	CAWSGRRAVGYTF
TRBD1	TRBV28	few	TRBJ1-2	TGTGCCAGCAGCATCCGAGGGACAGGGACCTATGGCTACACCTTC	CASSIRGTGTYGYTF
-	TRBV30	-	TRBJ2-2	TGTGCCTGGGGGCCTAGCAGAAACACCGGGGAGCTGTTTTTT	CAWGPSRNTGELFF
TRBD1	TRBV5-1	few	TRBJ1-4	TGCGCCAGCAGTCCAGACAGGGTAGGGGAAAAACTGTTTTTT	CASSPDRVGEKLFF
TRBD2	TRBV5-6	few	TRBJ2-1	TGTGCCAGCAGCCCGGGACTAGCGGGATACAATGAGCAGTTCTTC	CASSPGLAGYNEQFF
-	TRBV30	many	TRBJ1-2	TGTGCCTGGAGCAGGAACTATGGCTACACCTTC	CAWSRNYGYTF
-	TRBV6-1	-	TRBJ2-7	TGTGCCAGCAGCCATCCGCGGACAGCCATCTACGAGCAGTACTTC	CASSHPRTAIYEQYF
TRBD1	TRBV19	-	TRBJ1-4	TGTGCCAGTAGTTCTACAGGGGCTAATGAAAAACTGTTTTTT	CASSSTGANEKLFF
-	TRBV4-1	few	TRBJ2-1	TGCGCCAGCAGCCAAGATGACAGGACTAGGGGCTACAATGAGCAGTTCTTC	CASSQDDRTRGYNEQFF
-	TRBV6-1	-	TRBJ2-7	TGTGCCAGCAGTCTTGGACTGACCTACGAGCAGTACTTC	CASSLGLTYEQYF
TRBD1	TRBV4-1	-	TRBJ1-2	TGCGCCAGCAGCCCAACCACAGGGGGCATAAGTGGCTACACCTTC	CASSPTTGGISGYTF
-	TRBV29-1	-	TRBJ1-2	TGCAGCGTTGAAGATCTGGGAGACTATGGCTACACCTTC	CSVEDLGDYGYTF
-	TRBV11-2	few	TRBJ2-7	TGTGCCAGCAGCGAAACAATTAGCGGAACCTACGAGCAGTACTTC	CASSETISGTYEQYF
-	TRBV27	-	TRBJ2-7	TGTGCCAGCAGTCCGACAGACAGCTACGAGCAGTACTTC	CASSPTDSYEQYF
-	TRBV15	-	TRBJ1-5	TGTGCCACCAGCAGAGATCCGGGGTATAGCAATCAGCCCCAGCATTTT	CATSRDPGYSNQPQHF
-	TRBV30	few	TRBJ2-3	TGTGCCCAGAGGACGGGAGCTTGGACAGATACGCAGTATTTT	CAQRTGAWTDTQYF
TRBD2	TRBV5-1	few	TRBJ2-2	TGCGCCAGCAGCTTGAACGCGGGAGGCACCGGGGAGCTGTTTTTT	CASSLNAGGTGELFF
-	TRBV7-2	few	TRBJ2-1	TGTGCCAGCAGCCCGGAGGGCCTCAATGAGCAGTTCTTC	CASSPEGLNEQFF
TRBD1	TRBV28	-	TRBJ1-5	TGTGCCAGCAGTCCCGACAGGGGGAGTCAGCCCCAGCATTTT	CASSPDRGSQPQHF
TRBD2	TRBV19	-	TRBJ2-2	TGTGCCAGTAGGGTAGCGGGAACCGGGGAGCTGTTTTTT	CASRVAGTGELFF
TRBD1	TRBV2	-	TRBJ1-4	TGTGCCAGCGGCCCGACAGGGACTAATGAAAAACTGTTTTTT	CASGPTGTNEKLFF
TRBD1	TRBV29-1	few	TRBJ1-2	TGCAGCGGTGGACAGGGATCTTCCTATGGCTACACCTTC	CSGGQGSSYGYTF
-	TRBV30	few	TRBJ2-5	TGTGCCTGGAGTGTGCGCGGGAAAATGCGAGAGACCCAGTACTTC	CAWSVRGKMRETQYF
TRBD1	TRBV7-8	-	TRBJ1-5	TGTGCCAGCAGCTTACAGGGGGCTTATCAGCCCCAGCATTTT	CASSLQGAYQPQHF
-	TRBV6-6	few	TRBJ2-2	TGTGCCAGCTTGGACAGAACGAACACCGGGGAGCTGTTTTTT	CASLDRTNTGELFF
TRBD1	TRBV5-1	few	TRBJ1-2	TGCGCCAGCAGGGACAACAGGGGCGGCTACACCTTC	CASRDNRGGYTF
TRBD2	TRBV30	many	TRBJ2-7	TGTGCCTGGAGGGCACTAGCGGGAGGATTCCGCGAGCAGTACTTC	CAWRALAGGFREQYF
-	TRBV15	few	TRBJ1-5	TGTGCCACCAGCAGAGGCCCAGATCGGCCCCAGCATTTT	CATSRGPDRPQHF
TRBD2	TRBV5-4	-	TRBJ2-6	TGTGCCAGCAGCTCGGGGGGGCCTGGGGCCAACGTCCCGACTTTC	CASSSGGPGANVPTF
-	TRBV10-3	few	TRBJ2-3	TGTGCCATCGGACGGACAGCTACTTACACAGATACGCAGTATTTT	CAIGRTATYTDTQYF
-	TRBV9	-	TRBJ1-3	TGTGCCAGCAGCGTAGGAGATCAACCTGGAAACACCATATATTTT	CASSVGDQPGNTIYF
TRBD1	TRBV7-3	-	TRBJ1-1	TGTGCCAGCAGCCCCGGGACAGGTAACATGAACACTGAAGCTTTCTTT	CASSPGTGNMNTEAFF
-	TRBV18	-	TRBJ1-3	TGTGCCAGCTCCCTAGCCGGAGGATCGCACACCATATATTTT	CASSLAGGSHTIYF